This T cell receptor (beta chain) was recorded in a study of T cell responses to AZD1222 COVID-19 vaccine. V was shortened by 5 bases and J by 0 bases, with 5 bases between the two germline ends. The CDR3 runs 13 residues. Germline V CDR1 and CDR2: SNHLY, FYNNEI. Generated by immunoSEQ multiplex PCR, the TCRdb table keeps only in-frame clones and is missing some. The repertoire holds about 110,000 clones, with more than 70% as singletons. The source of this sequence is an adult in good health. The V call is TRBV2, the J call TRBJ1-3; no reliable D call. The source was peripheral blood, collected on day 0 of AZD1222 vaccination. This chain's CDR3 is CASSRNSGNTIYF. DNA for the CDR3: TGTGCCAGCAGTCGGAACTCTGGAAACACCATATATTTT.